The 6 T cell receptor beta chains given below trace back to one sample, sequenced in a study of OX40 agonist ivuxolimab in advanced cancers. The method was immunoSEQ multiplex PCR; TCRdb's version includes in-frame clones alone and lacks a portion of them. The table records approximately 10,000 clones, approximately 87% of them present only once. This sample comprised CD4+ or CD8+ T cells sorted from blood, obtained in a trial of the OX40 agonist ivuxolimab. The receptors were sampled from an adult with an advanced solid tumor such as melanoma, head and neck, liver or kidney cancer.

The chain employs TRBV11-2 and TRBJ2-3; no definite D call. The V and J ends lost 3 bases and 1 base respectively, with 8 bases between them. CDR3 length equals 14 residues. CDR1 is SGHAT, CDR2 FQNNGV, per germline. DNA for the CDR3: TGTGCCAGCAGCTTTGGGCAGGGCACAGATACGCAGTATTTT. Its translation: CASSFGQGTDTQYF.

The gene calls are TRBV5-1 and TRBJ2-1, with TRBD2 matching over 11 bases. Looked up from germline, CDR1 is SGHRS and CDR2 is YFSETQ. This CDR3 spans 18 amino acids. J was trimmed by 4 bases and V by 1 base; bases with no gene match: 10. This CDR3 is CASSLLSASSGGYNEQFF. The DNA for the CDR3 is TGCGCCAGCAGCTTGTTATCAGCTTCTAGCGGGGGGTACAATGAGCAGTTCTTC.

The chain carries TRBV7-6 and TRBJ1-1, with TRBD1 identical over 9 bases. CDR3 length: 15 residues. CDR1 is SGHVS, CDR2 FNYEAQ, per germline. J was trimmed by 4 bases and V by 3 bases; bases with no gene match: 6. The CDR3 DNA reads as TGTGCCAGCAGCTTCCGGACAGGGGCGGCCACTGAAGCTTTCTTT. Translated, it gives CASSFRTGAATEAFF.

This chain links TRBV5-6 with TRBJ2-7; 9 bases agree with TRBD1. The germline V gene encodes CDR1 SGHDT and CDR2 YYEEEE. V dropped 2 bases and J dropped 5; count of bases not matched to a gene: 8. This CDR3 is built from 15 residues. The CDR3 sequence is CASSLTGTGFHEQYF. As DNA, the CDR3 is TGTGCCAGCAGCTTAACCGGGACAGGGTTCCACGAGCAGTACTTC.

This rearrangement joins TRBV9 to TRBJ2-7; D is ambiguous. The CDR3 consists of 11 residues. Trimming took off 3 bases at V and 4 bases at J, with 5 bases between the two ends. From germline, CDR1 is SGDLS and CDR2 YYNGEE. CDR3 coding DNA: TGTGCCAGCAGCGCGCTTTACGAGCAGTACTTC. Amino acids: CASSALYEQYF.

This chain connects TRBV2 to TRBJ2-1, with D unresolved. Trimming pared 4 bases from V and 1 base from J, leaving 14 bases between. Germline V gene lookup returns CDR1 SNHLY and CDR2 FYNNEI. CDR3 size: 16 residues. CDR3 nucleotides: TGTGCCAGCAGTGGAATCGCGGACGGTTCCTACAATGAGCAGTTCTTC. This gives the protein CASSGIADGSYNEQFF. Full variable domain (missing parts from reference TRBV2 and TRBJ2-1): EPEVTQTPSHQVTQMGQEVILRCVPISNHLYFYWYRQILGQKVEFLVSFYNNEISEKSEIFDDQFSVERPDGSNFTLKIRSTKLEDSAMYFCASSGIADGSYNEQFFGPGTRLTVL.